This TCR beta chain stems from a study of blood T cell repertoires in COVID-19. Study-wide background: The study drew acute and convalescent COVID-19 samples from the United States, Italy and Spain. T cells, B-cell-depleted T cells, or PBMCs provided the cDNA or gDNA that served as material.

In the original processing: The assay estimated nucleated cells by amplifying reference gene primers. Libraries were prepared by immunoSEQ multiplex PCR; TCRdb keeps only in-frame clonotypes and omits some of them. The V and J calls and the clone size are those of that table, but D and trimming were determined from the DNA. The sample yields 360,000 or so clones, 90% seen once. CDR1 and CDR2 (germline): DFQATT, SNEGSKA (reference sequence). Deletions cut 3 bases from V and 1 base from J, with 14 bases between. This CDR3 spans 15 amino acids. The sequencing input was peripheral blood. The clonotype was recovered from a man aged 18 to 29 with active or convalescent COVID-19. The V call is TRBV20-1, the J call TRBJ2-3; the D gene is possibly TRBD2 (6 bases). The DNA for the CDR3 is TGCAGTGCTAGTGGGGCGGAGGGCGGCACAGATACGCAGTATTTT. Protein: CSASGAEGGTDTQYF.